The source of this T cell receptor beta chain is a study of T cells in Graves' hyperthyroidism and ophthalmopathy. Study findings and constraints: Peripheral blood also featured most of the thyroid clonotypes expanded above 0.001.

The CDR3 extends over 11 amino acids. Looked up from germline, CDR1 is MDHEN and CDR2 is SYDVKM. Trimming cost V 8 bases and J 5 bases, with 9 bases left between them. For this clonotype: Its antigen is unknown.

Amplified TCR beta CDR3 regions derived from RNA transcripts. First-round RT-PCR of the TCR CDR3 relied on the HTBI primer set. MiXCR, run by TCRdb on the multiplex PCR reads, gives a single entry per CDR3 protein. The sample holds some 360,000 distinct CDR3 sequences, roughly 20% seen once. This chain uses TRBV28 with TRBJ2-5, with D perhaps TRBD2 (5 bases). Input material: blood. The source of this sequence is a woman aged 35 to 49 with Graves' ophthalmopathy. The CDR3 is CASGEWETQYF. The CDR3 region has the DNA TGTGCCAGCGGGGAGTGGGAGACCCAGTACTTC.